The TCR beta chain under discussion was sequenced for a study of shared clonotypes between healthy human individuals. CDR1 and CDR2 (germline): LGHNA, YSLEER. The CDR3 loop spans 16 amino acids. V was pared by 0 bases and J by 7 bases, with 16 bases between. Here immunoSEQ multiplex PCR was the method, and the copy in TCRdb shows in-frame clones only, minus some. The sample consists of approximately 1,000,000 clones, 75% to 85% of them appearing once. The V gene is TRBV4-3, the J gene TRBJ1-5; D is unresolved. This TCR came from a young man in good health. Some clones in this sample may be carry-over from other donors' samples. Sequencing input: memory CD4+ T cells from PBMCs. The sample's subset: CD45RA-negative fraction. CDR3 coding DNA: TGCGCCAGCAGCCAAGATACCGGATCCTGGCGGCAGCCCCAGCATTTT. As protein: CASSQDTGSWRQPQHF.